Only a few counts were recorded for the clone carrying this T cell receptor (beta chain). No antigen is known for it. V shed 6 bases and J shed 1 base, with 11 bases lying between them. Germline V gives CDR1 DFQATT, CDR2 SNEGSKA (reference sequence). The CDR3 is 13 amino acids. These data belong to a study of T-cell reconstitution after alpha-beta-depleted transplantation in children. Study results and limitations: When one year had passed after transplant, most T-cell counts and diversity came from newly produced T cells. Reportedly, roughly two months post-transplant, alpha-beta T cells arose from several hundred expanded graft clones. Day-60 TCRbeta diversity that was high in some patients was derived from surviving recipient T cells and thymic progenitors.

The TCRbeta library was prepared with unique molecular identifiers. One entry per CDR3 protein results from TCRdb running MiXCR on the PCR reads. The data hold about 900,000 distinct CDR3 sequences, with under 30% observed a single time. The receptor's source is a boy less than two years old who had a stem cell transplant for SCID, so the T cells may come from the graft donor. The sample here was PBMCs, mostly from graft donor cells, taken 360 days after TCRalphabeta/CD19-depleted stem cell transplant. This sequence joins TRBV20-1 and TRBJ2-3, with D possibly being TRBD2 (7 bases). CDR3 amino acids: CSAAGARTDTQYF. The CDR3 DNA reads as TGCAGTGCCGCGGGGGCCCGCACAGATACGCAGTATTTT.